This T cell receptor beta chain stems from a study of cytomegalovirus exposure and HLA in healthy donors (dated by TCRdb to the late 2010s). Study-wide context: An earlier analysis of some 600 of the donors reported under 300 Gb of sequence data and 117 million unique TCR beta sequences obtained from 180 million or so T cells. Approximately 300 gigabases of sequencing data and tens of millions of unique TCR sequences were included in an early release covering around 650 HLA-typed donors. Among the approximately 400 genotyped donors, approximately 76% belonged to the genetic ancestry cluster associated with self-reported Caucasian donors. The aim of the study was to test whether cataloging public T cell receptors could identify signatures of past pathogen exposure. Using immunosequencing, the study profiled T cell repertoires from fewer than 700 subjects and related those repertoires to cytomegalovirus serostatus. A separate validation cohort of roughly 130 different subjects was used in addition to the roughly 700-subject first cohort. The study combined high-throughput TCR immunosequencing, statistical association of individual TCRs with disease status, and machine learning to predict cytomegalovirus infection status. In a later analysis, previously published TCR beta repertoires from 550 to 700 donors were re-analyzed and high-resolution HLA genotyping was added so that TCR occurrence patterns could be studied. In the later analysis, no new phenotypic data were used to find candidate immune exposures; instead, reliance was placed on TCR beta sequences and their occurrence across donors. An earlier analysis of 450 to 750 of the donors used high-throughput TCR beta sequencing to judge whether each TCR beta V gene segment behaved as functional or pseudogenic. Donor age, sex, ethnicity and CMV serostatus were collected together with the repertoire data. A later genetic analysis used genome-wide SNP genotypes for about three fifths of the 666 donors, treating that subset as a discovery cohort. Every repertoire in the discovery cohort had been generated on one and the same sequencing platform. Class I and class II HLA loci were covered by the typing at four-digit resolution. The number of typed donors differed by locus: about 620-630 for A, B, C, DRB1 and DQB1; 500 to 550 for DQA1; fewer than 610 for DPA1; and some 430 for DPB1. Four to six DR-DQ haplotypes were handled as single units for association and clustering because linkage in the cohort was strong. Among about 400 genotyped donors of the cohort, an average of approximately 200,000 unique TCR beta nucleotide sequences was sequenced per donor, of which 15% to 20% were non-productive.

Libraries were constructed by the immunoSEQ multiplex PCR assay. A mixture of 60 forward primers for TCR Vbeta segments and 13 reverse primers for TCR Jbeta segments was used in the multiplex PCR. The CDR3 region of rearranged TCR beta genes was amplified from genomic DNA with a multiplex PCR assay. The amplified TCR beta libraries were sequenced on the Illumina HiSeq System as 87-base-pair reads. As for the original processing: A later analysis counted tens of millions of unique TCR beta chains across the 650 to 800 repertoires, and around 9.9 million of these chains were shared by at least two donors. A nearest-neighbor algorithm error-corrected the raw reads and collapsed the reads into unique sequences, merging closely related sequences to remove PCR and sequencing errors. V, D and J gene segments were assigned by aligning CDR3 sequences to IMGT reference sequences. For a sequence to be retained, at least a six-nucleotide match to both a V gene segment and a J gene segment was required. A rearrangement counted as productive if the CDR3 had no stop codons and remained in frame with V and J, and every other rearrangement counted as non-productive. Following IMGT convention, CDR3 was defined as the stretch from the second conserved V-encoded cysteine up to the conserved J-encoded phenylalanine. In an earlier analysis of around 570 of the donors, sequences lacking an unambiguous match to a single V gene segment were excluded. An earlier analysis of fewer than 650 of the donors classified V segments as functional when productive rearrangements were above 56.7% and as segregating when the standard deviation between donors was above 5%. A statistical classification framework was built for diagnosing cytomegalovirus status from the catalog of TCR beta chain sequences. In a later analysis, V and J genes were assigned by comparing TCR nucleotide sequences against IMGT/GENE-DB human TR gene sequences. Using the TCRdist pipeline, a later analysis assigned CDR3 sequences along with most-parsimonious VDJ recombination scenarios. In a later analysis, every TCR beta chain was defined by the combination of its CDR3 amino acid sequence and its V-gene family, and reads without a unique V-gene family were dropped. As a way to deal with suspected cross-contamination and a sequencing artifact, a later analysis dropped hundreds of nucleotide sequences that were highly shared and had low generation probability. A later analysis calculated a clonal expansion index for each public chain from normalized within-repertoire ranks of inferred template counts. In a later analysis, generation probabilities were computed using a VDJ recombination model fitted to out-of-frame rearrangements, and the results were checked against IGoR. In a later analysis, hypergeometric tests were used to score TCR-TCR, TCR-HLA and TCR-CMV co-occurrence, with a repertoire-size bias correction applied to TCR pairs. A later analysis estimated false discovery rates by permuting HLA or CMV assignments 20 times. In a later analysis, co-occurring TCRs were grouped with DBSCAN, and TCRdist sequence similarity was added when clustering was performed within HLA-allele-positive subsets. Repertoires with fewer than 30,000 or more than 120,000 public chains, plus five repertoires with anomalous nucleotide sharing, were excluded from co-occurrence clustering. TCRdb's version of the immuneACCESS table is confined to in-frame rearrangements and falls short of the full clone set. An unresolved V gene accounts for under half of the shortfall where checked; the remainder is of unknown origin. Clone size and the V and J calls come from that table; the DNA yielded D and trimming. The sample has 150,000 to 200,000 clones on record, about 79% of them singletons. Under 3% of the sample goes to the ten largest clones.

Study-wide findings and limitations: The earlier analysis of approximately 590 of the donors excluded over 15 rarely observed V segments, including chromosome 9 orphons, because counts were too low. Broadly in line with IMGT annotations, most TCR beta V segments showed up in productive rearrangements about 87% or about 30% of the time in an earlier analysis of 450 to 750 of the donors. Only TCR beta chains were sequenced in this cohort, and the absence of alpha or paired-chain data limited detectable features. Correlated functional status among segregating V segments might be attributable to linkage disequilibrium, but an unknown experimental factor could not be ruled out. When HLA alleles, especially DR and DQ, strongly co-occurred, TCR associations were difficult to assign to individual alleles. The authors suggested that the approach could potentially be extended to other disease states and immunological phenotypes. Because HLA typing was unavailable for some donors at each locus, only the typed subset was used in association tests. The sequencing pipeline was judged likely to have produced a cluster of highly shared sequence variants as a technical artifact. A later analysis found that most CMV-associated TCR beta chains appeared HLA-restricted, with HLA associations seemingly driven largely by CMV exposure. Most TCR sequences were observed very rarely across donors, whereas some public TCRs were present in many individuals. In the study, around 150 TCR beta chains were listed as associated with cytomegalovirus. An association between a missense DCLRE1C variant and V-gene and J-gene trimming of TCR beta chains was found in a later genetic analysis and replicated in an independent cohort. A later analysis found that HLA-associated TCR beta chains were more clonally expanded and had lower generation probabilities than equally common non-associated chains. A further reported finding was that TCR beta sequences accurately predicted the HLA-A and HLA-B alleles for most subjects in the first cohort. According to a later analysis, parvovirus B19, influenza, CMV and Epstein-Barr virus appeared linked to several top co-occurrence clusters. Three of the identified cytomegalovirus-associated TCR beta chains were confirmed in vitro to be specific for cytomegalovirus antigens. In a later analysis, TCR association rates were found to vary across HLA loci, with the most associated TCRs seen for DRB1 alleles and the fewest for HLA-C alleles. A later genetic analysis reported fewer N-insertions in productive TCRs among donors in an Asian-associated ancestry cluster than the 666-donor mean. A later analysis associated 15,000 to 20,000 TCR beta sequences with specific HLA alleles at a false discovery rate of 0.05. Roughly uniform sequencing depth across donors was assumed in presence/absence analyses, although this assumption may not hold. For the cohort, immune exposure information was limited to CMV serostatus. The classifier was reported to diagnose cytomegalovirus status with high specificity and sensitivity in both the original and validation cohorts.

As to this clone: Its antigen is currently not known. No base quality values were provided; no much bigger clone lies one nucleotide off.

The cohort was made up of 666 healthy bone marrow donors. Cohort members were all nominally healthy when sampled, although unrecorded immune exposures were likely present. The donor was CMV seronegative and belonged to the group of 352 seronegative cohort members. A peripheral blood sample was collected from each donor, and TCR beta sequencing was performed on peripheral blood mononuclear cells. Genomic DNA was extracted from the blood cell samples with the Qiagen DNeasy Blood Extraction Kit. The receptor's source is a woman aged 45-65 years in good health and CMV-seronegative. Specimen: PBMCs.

The encoded CDR3 is CASSFPGRSETQYF. The nucleotide sequence is given as TGCGCCAGCAGCTTTCCCGGTCGGAGTGAGACCCAGTACTTC. Here the chain combines TRBV5-1 and TRBJ2-5, with the D gene not confidently named. Cut back by 2 bases and 5 bases, the V and J ends lie 13 bases apart. CDR3 length: 14 amino acids, cysteine to phenylalanine. Solely the CDR3 DNA is kept, with 42 bases framed from the first base. Reading the germline V gene gives CDR1 SGHRS and CDR2 YFSETQ.